The 25 T cell receptor beta chains listed next were all sequenced from one sample in a study of T cell responses to AZD1222 COVID-19 vaccine. Sequencing used immunoSEQ multiplex PCR; TCRdb keeps in-frame clones, though not all of them. The sample yields about 110,000 clones, around 93% seen once. Sequencing used peripheral blood, obtained 28 days after the second AZD1222 dose. The receptors here all came from an adult who received the AZD1222 COVID-19 vaccine.

The J gene is TRBJ2-7, the V gene TRBV7-2, with TRBD1 identical over 10 bases. This CDR3 comprises 14 residues. Germline V gene lookup returns CDR1 SGHTA and CDR2 FQGNSA. With 5 bases clipped from V and 5 bases from J, the junction kept 6 bases outside the gene matches. CDR3 sequence: CASSPTGGVDEQYF. The CDR3 DNA sequence: TGTGCCAGCAGCCCGACAGGGGGCGTCGACGAGCAGTACTTC. The complete variable domain, with remaining parts taken from reference TRBV7-2 and TRBJ2-7, reads GAGVSQSPSNKVTEKGKDVELRCDPISGHTALYWYRQSLGQGLEFLIYFQGNSAPDKSGLPSDRFSAERTGGSVSTLTIQRTQQEDSAVYLCASSPTGGVDEQYFGPGTRLTVT.

This chain connects TRBV5-6 to TRBJ1-6, with D uncertain. Germline CDR1 SGHDT, CDR2 YYEEEE. CDR3 length: 17 residues. The V and J ends lost 2 bases and 1 base respectively, with 13 bases between them. The CDR3 DNA is TGTGCCAGCAGCTTTCGTGCCGCGAGGTCCTATAATTCACCCCTCCACTTT. Translation: CASSFRAARSYNSPLHF. Complete variable domain (other parts from reference TRBV5-6 and TRBJ1-6): DAGVTQSPTHLIKTRGQQVTLRCSPKSGHDTVSWYQQALGQGPQFIFQYYEEEERQRGNFPDRFSGHQFPNYSSELNVNALLLGDSALYLCASSFRAARSYNSPLHFGNGTRLTVT.

The V call is TRBV7-2, the J call TRBJ2-1; D is unclear. The CDR3 totals 13 residues. The germline V gene encodes CDR1 SGHTA and CDR2 FQGNSA. V lost 3 bases to trimming and J lost 5 bases, with 8 bases between them. CDR3 nucleotide sequence: TGTGCCAGCAGCTTCCAGTTCGACAATGAGCAGTTCTTC. Its translation: CASSFQFDNEQFF.

CDR3 in amino acids: CASSPDGTGELFF. The CDR3 coding sequence is TGTGCCAGCTCACCAGACGGCACCGGGGAGCTGTTTTTT. V is TRBV18 and J is TRBJ2-2; D unclear. Per the germline V gene, CDR1 is KGHSH and CDR2 is LQKENI. This CDR3 spans 13 amino acids. Trimming took off 2 bases at V and 4 bases at J, with 5 bases between the two ends.

This clone was detected once. The chain recombines TRBV5-8 with TRBJ2-7, with D unclear. V was cut by 7 bases and J by 2 bases, with 7 bases left in between. CDR3 length: 11 residues. CDR1 and CDR2 from the germline V gene are SGHTS and YDEGEE. The CDR3 here is CASRGAYEQYF. CDR3 coding DNA: TGTGCCAGCCGAGGTGCCTACGAGCAGTACTTC.

This clone was recorded only once. V is TRBV7-2 and J is TRBJ2-7; 8 nucleotides line up with TRBD1. Germline trimming cut 5 bases from V and 5 bases from J; bases unmatched to any gene: 17. The CDR3 is made up of 17 amino acids. Germline values: CDR1 SGHTA, CDR2 FQGNSA. This CDR3 is CASSGRLPGQETNEQYF. The CDR3 bases are TGTGCCAGCAGCGGAAGGCTACCGGGACAGGAGACCAACGAGCAGTACTTC.

This clone was found a few times. The chain links TRBV7-9 to TRBJ1-5; D call uncertain. With 5 bases removed from V and 3 bases from J, the gap between germline ends came to 11 bases. The CDR3 is 14 amino acids. CDR1 is SEHNR and CDR2 is FQNEAQ in the germline V gene (reference sequence). CDR3 loop: CASSPSEHNQPQHF. In DNA, the CDR3 is TGTGCCAGCAGCCCCTCGGAACACAATCAGCCCCAGCATTTT.

The J gene is TRBJ2-3, the V gene TRBV9; no firm D call. V lost 4 bases to trimming and J lost 4 bases, with 10 bases between them. The CDR3 spans 13 residues. Germline assignment: CDR1 SGDLS and CDR2 YYNGEE. CDR3 coding DNA: TGTGCCAGCAGCCCCTATCCCCCAGATACGCAGTATTTT. As protein: CASSPYPPDTQYF.

The rearrangement uses TRBV27 and TRBJ1-6, with D possibly being TRBD1 (6 bases). This CDR3 contains 15 residues. Deletions cut 5 bases from V and 7 bases from J, with 15 bases between. Per germline, CDR1 MNHEY and CDR2 SMNVEV (reference sequence). The CDR3 DNA follows: TGTGCCAGCAGTCAACGACAGGATTGGAATTCACCCCTCCACTTT. Residues: CASSQRQDWNSPLHF.

The chain carries TRBV9 and TRBJ2-5; D not certain. The CDR3 has 13 amino acids. Germline CDR1 reads SGDLS; CDR2 reads YYNGEE. Trimming removed 0 bases at V and 3 bases at J, with 6 bases between. CDR3 DNA sequence: TGTGCCAGCAGCGTAGAGCAGAAAGAGACCCAGTACTTC. Protein product: CASSVEQKETQYF. The full variable domain, completed using reference TRBV9 and TRBJ2-5, is DSGVTQTPKHLITATGQRVTLRCSPRSGDLSVYWYQQSLDQGLQFLIQYYNGEERAKGNILERFSAQQFPDLHSELNLSSLELGDSALYFCASSVEQKETQYFGPGTRLLVL.

V usage is TRBV28 and J usage is TRBJ1-1; TRBD1 matches 7 bases. The trim removed 5 bases at V and 2 bases at J, leaving 8 bases unmatched. The germline V gene has CDR1 MDHEN and CDR2 SYDVKM. The CDR3 has 15 amino acids. In DNA, the CDR3 is TGTGCCAGCAGTGACAGGGCCCCACTCAACACTGAAGCTTTCTTT. This encodes CASSDRAPLNTEAFF.

This sequence joins TRBV9 and TRBJ2-2; D unresolved. This CDR3 region has 14 residues. Germline loops: CDR1 SGDLS, CDR2 YYNGEE. Trimming left V 5 bases short and J 8 bases short, with 16 bases between. This CDR3 reads CASSQEPQGGELFF. The CDR3, as DNA: TGTGCCAGCAGTCAGGAGCCACAAGGAGGGGAGCTGTTTTTT.

The chain carries TRBV11-3 and TRBJ2-2, with 14 nucleotides matching TRBD2. This CDR3 spans 18 amino acids. CDR1 and CDR2 from the germline V gene are SGHNT and YENEEA. V trimming: 0 bases; J trimming: 6 bases; junction bases outside the gene matches: 6. This CDR3 is CASSLDGTSGRAAGELFF. CDR3 sequence (DNA): TGTGCCAGCAGCTTAGATGGGACTAGCGGGAGAGCGGCCGGGGAGCTGTTTTTT.

V gene TRBV7-3 combines with J gene TRBJ2-5; D unclear. CDR1 is SGHTA and CDR2 is FQGTGA in the germline V gene. Trimming stripped 2 bases from V and 1 base from J, with 5 bases between. This CDR3 comprises 13 residues. CDR3 sequence: CASSLSAQETQYF. The CDR3 bases are TGTGCCAGCAGCTTATCTGCCCAAGAGACCCAGTACTTC.

The chain employs TRBV27 and TRBJ1-1, with 7 bases identical to TRBD1. Trimming took 6 bases from V and 7 from J; bases not matched to a gene: 8. Germline loops: CDR1 MNHEY, CDR2 SMNVEV (reference sequence). This CDR3 is built from 13 residues. The CDR3 DNA reads as TGTGCCAGCAGGACACCGCGGACAGGTGAAGCTTTCTTT. Protein: CASRTPRTGEAFF.

CDR3 bases: TGTGCCTGGAGTTCGGACTCCATAAGCTCCTACGAGCAGTACTTC. Its protein is CAWSSDSISSYEQYF. This chain links TRBV30 with TRBJ2-7; TRBD2 might be the D (5 bases). Trimming removed 2 bases from V and 0 bases from J, with 14 bases in between. Per the germline V gene, CDR1 is GTSNPN and CDR2 is SVGIG (reference sequence). This CDR3 has 15 amino acids.

The chain is built from TRBV27 and TRBJ2-1; possible D gene TRBD2, 7 bases. The V end was cut by 2 bases, the J end by 2 bases, with 10 bases between. Germline V gene lookup returns CDR1 MNHEY and CDR2 SMNVEV (reference sequence). The CDR3 spans 15 residues. The CDR3 loop reads CASSLKGGAYNEQFF. The CDR3 bases are TGTGCCAGCAGTTTAAAAGGGGGGGCCTACAATGAGCAGTTCTTC.

This sequence joins TRBV7-9 and TRBJ2-5, with D possibly matching TRBD2 (5 bases). V was cut by 2 bases and J by 5 bases, with 12 bases left in between. This CDR3 region has 14 residues. Germline values: CDR1 SEHNR, CDR2 FQNEAQ (reference sequence). In DNA form, the CDR3 reads TGTGCCAGCAGCTTAAAATCTCGAGGGGAGACCCAGTACTTC. It is translated as CASSLKSRGETQYF.

V is TRBV3-1 (or the pseudogene TRBV3-2) and J is TRBJ1-3, with D maybe TRBD1 (6 bases). The V gene's germline CDR1 is LGHDT and CDR2 YNNKEL (reference sequence). The V gene lost 4 bases and the J gene lost 6 bases, with 13 bases spanning the gap. The CDR3 sequence is 14 residues long. The CDR3 bases are TGTGCCAGCAGCCCTAGGGACAAGTCAAACACCATATATTTT. Translating gives CASSPRDKSNTIYF.

This clone was seen just once. The chain joins TRBV19 to TRBJ2-1; no firm D call. This CDR3 region has 13 residues. Trimming took 1 base from V and 4 from J, leaving 5 bases between them. In germline, CDR1 is LNHDA, CDR2 SQIVND (reference sequence). CDR3 protein: CASSIGGYNEQFF. CDR3 DNA: TGTGCCAGTAGTATAGGGGGTTACAATGAGCAGTTCTTC. Together with reference TRBV19 and TRBJ2-1, the CDR3 gives the full variable domain: DGGITQSPKYLFRKEGQNVTLSCEQNLNHDAMYWYRQDPGQGLRLIYYSQIVNDFQKGDIAEGYSVSREKKESFPLTVTSAQKNPTAFYLCASSIGGYNEQFFGPGTRLTVL.

This rearrangement joins TRBV27 to TRBJ2-7, with 12 bases that match TRBD1. Germline V lookup: CDR1 MNHEY, CDR2 SMNVEV (reference sequence). With V trimmed by 6 bases and J by 6 bases, 12 bases remained unmatched. The CDR3 is made up of 16 amino acids. This CDR3 is CASRKPGQGAMSEQYF. DNA for the CDR3: TGTGCCAGCAGAAAACCGGGACAGGGGGCGATGAGCGAGCAGTACTTC.

This rearrangement joins TRBV9 to TRBJ2-5; D is possibly TRBD1 (6 bases). Germline assignment: CDR1 SGDLS and CDR2 YYNGEE. Between the trimmed V and J ends, which lost 4 bases and 3 bases, there was a span of 13 bases. The CDR3 consists of 14 residues. The CDR3, as DNA: TGTGCCAGCAGCCTAACAGGGCTAGAAGAGACCCAGTACTTC. Amino acid sequence: CASSLTGLEETQYF.

Note on this clone: One junction end disagrees with the germline gene, perhaps due to a read error. The same CDR3 also results from other DNA sequences found in this sample. J is TRBJ2-2 and V is TRBV19; no reliable D call. Germline V gene data show CDR1 as LNHDA and CDR2 as SQIVND (reference sequence). The length of the CDR3 is 13 residues. The CDR3: CASSIGGTGELFF. CDR3 DNA: TGTGCCAGTAGCATAGGCGGCACCGGGGAGCTGTTTTTT.

The genes are TRBV14 and TRBJ2-7; 9 nucleotides agree with TRBD1. This CDR3 has 17 amino acids. CDR1 and CDR2 from the germline V gene are SGHDN and FVKESK. V lost 4 bases and J lost 2; bases outside the gene matches: 12. In nucleotides, the CDR3 is TGTGCCAGCAGCCTTTTTGACCCGGGACAGGGTCCCTACGAGCAGTACTTC. Protein: CASSLFDPGQGPYEQYF.

This chain's CDR3 is CASSGVNRDTASSYNSPLHF. CDR3 in DNA: TGTGCCAGCAGTGGCGTCAACCGGGACACTGCTAGCTCCTATAATTCACCCCTCCACTTT. V is TRBV6-4 and J is TRBJ1-6; possible D gene TRBD1, 6 bases. CDR1 is MRHNA and CDR2 is SNTAGT in the germline V gene. Trimming removed 4 bases from V and 0 bases from J, with 22 bases in between. The CDR3 is 20 amino acids.